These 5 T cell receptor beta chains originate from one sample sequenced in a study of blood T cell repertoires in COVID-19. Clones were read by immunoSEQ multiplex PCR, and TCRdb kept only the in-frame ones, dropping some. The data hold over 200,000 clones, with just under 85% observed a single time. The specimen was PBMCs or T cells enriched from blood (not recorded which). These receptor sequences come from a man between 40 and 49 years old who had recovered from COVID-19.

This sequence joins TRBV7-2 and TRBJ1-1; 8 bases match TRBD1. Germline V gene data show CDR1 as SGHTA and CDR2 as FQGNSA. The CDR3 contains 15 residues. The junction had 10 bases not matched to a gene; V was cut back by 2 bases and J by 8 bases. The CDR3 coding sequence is TGTGCCAGCAGCTTATCCTCCGCTCAGGGGGCGGAAGCTTTCTTT. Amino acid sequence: CASSLSSAQGAEAFF.

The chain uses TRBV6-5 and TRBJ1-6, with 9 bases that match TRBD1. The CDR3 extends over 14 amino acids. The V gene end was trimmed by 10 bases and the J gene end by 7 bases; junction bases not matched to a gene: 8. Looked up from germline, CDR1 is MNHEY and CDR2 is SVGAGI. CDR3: CATSRDRVNSPLHF. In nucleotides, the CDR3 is TGTGCCACTTCCCGGGACAGGGTAAATTCACCCCTCCACTTT.

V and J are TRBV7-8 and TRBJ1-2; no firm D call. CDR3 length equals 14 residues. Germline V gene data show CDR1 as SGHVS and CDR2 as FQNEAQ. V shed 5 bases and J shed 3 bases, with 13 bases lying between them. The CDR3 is CASSARTAYYGYTF. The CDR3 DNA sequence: TGTGCCAGCAGCGCAAGAACAGCCTACTATGGCTACACCTTC.

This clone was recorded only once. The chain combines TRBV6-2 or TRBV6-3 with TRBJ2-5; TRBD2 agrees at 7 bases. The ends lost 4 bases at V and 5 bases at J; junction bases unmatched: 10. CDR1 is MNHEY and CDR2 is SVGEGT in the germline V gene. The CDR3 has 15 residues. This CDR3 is CASSFDLRGGETQYF. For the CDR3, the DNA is TGTGCCAGCAGTTTCGACTTACGGGGAGGGGAGACCCAGTACTTC.

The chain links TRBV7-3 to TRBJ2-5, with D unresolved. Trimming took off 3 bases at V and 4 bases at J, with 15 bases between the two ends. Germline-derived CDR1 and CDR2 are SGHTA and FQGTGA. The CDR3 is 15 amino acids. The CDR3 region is CASSLLGGEGETQYF. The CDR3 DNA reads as TGTGCCAGCAGCTTGTTAGGTGGAGAAGGAGAGACCCAGTACTTC.